This T cell receptor (beta chain) was sequenced for a study of identical twins. TCRdb itself ran the 5' RACE reads through MiXCR, one entry per CDR3 protein. The sample consists of roughly 1.6 million distinct CDR3 sequences, less than 40% of them appearing once. The CDR3 contains 17 residues. V was clipped by 5 bases and J by 0 bases; unmatched bases: 4. CDR1 and CDR2 (germline): DFQATT, SNEGSKA (reference sequence). In this sample, this clonotype turned up a few times. Specimen: cord blood. This chain connects TRBV20-1 to TRBJ2-1, with TRBD2 matching 16 bases. This clonotype originated in a newborn girl in good health. In nucleotides, the CDR3 is TGCAGTGCTGGGGGACTAGCGGGAGGGCCCTCCTACAATGAGCAGTTCTTC. Translation: CSAGGLAGGPSYNEQFF.